These 30 T cell receptor beta chains were sequenced from one sample in a study of OX40 agonist ivuxolimab in advanced cancers. Libraries were prepared by immunoSEQ multiplex PCR; TCRdb keeps only in-frame clonotypes and omits some of them. The sample contains about 18,000 clones, roughly 73% of which appear only once. The sequences come from CD4+ or CD8+ T cells sorted from blood, collected in a trial of the OX40 agonist ivuxolimab. The receptors were gathered from an adult with an advanced solid tumor such as melanoma, head and neck, liver or kidney cancer.

This chain uses TRBV19 with TRBJ2-2, with 9 bases lining up with TRBD1. CDR1 LNHDA and CDR2 SQIVND come from the germline V gene (reference sequence). V lost 10 bases, J lost 2 bases, and 5 bases stayed unmatched. CDR3 size: 14 residues. The CDR3 DNA sequence: TGTGCCATTTTGGACAGGGGAAACACCGGGGAGCTGTTTTTT. Its translation is CAILDRGNTGELFF.

V gene TRBV6-4 combines with J gene TRBJ1-2; no clear D. V shed 3 bases and J shed 2 bases, with 10 bases lying between them. The CDR3 is 14 amino acids. Per the germline V gene, CDR1 is MRHNA and CDR2 is SNTAGT. CDR3 in amino acids: CASSESGQNYGYTF. DNA for the CDR3: TGTGCCAGCAGTGAAAGTGGGCAGAACTATGGCTACACCTTC.

This clone was picked up a small number of times. The chain's CDR3 is CASSLEVGAVYNEQFF. In nucleotides, the CDR3 is TGTGCCAGCAGCTTAGAGGTGGGCGCCGTCTACAATGAGCAGTTCTTC. The chain is built from TRBV7-6 and TRBJ2-1; D uncertain. V dropped 1 base and J dropped 3 bases, with 13 bases sitting between them. The length of the CDR3 is 16 residues. Germline assignment: CDR1 SGHVS and CDR2 FNYEAQ.

This sequence joins TRBV7-9 and TRBJ2-1, with D unresolved. The CDR3 has 16 amino acids. The germline CDR1 and CDR2 sequences are SEHNR and FQNEAQ (reference sequence). Deletions cut 6 bases from V and 0 bases from J, with 15 bases between. CDR3 coding DNA: TGTGCCAGCAGAGGTAGGACGGCGAGCTCCTACAATGAGCAGTTCTTC. Translated, it gives CASRGRTASSYNEQFF.

This clone is medium-sized in the sample. V and J are TRBV28 and TRBJ1-5; D not certain. The CDR3 totals 13 residues. Germline CDR1 MDHEN, CDR2 SYDVKM. V shed 7 bases and J shed 0 bases, with 7 bases lying between them. CDR3 sequence reads: CASIGFSNQPQHF. Here the CDR3 DNA reads TGTGCCAGCATCGGATTTAGCAATCAGCCCCAGCATTTT.

This clone has more than one count but fewer than ten. This chain joins TRBV7-9 and TRBJ2-1; D gene ambiguous. The CDR3 covers 13 residues. Between the trimmed V and J ends, which lost 1 base and 9 bases, there was a span of 10 bases. Per the germline V gene, CDR1 is SEHNR and CDR2 is FQNEAQ (reference sequence). The CDR3 is CASSLGGQTEQFF. The CDR3 nucleotides read TGTGCCAGCAGCTTAGGTGGGCAAACTGAGCAGTTCTTC. Combining the CDR3 with reference TRBV7-9 and TRBJ2-1 gives the whole variable domain DTGVSQNPRHKITKRGQNVTFRCDPISEHNRLYWYRQTLGQGPEFLTYFQNEAQLEKSRLLSDRFSAERPKGSFSTLEIQRTEQGDSAMYLCASSLGGQTEQFFGPGTRLTVL.

The gene calls are TRBV11-3 and TRBJ1-2; 8 bases map to TRBD1. Germline V gene sequence: CDR1 SGHNT, CDR2 YENEEA. V shed 3 bases, J shed 8 bases, and the junction held 5 bases outside the gene matches. This CDR3 is 13 amino acids long. This CDR3 reads CASSFGTGGGYTF. Here the CDR3 DNA reads TGTGCCAGCAGCTTCGGGACAGGCGGCGGCTACACCTTC.

This clone is a singleton in its sample. V gene TRBV27 combines with J gene TRBJ2-7, with 8 bases matching TRBD1. V lost 0 bases and J lost 2; bases outside the gene matches: 3. From germline, CDR1 is MNHEY and CDR2 SMNVEV (reference sequence). The CDR3 runs 15 residues. The CDR3 sequence is CASSLSKDRAYEQYF. As DNA, the CDR3 is TGTGCCAGCAGTTTATCGAAGGACAGGGCCTACGAGCAGTACTTC.

In its sample, this clone ranks as medium-sized. The chain combines TRBV29-1 with TRBJ2-1, with 7 bases aligning to TRBD1. The germline gives CDR1 SQVTM, CDR2 ANQGSEA. This CDR3 contains 15 residues. The V gene end was trimmed by 6 bases and the J gene end by 5 bases; junction bases not matched to a gene: 13. CDR3 DNA sequence: TGCAGCGTGGAGACGATGGACAGGCTAAACAATGAGCAGTTCTTC. Amino acids: CSVETMDRLNNEQFF.

This clone was observed a single time. This chain connects TRBV2 to TRBJ2-5; D possibly corresponds to TRBD2 (6 bases). V was clipped by 1 base and J by 5 bases, with 14 bases between them. There are 15 residues in the CDR3. Germline loops: CDR1 SNHLY, CDR2 FYNNEI. The CDR3 region is CASSEERGGGETQYF. In nucleotides, the CDR3 is TGTGCCAGCAGTGAAGAGAGGGGTGGGGGGGAGACCCAGTACTTC.

This clone was found a few times. V gene TRBV4-1 combines with J gene TRBJ1-1; tentative D call: TRBD1 (5 bases). With 3 bases removed from V and 5 bases from J, the gap between germline ends came to 16 bases. Germline V gene sequence: CDR1 MGHRA, CDR2 YSYEKL. This CDR3 region has 15 residues. CDR3 loop: CASSHEVKGPTEAFF. The CDR3 nucleotides are TGCGCCAGCAGCCATGAGGTAAAGGGACCGACTGAAGCTTTCTTT.

The chain recombines TRBV5-5 with TRBJ1-1, with a possible D match to TRBD1 (5 bases). The V end lost 0 bases, the J end lost 2 bases, and 17 bases lay between the germline ends. Germline assignment: CDR1 SGHKS and CDR2 YYEKEE (reference sequence). This CDR3 spans 17 amino acids. CDR3 protein: CASSLVEGPELNTEAFF. The CDR3 coding sequence is TGTGCCAGCAGCTTGGTCGAGGGGCCGGAGCTCAACACTGAAGCTTTCTTT.

By sample fraction, this clone is medium-sized. The V and J genes are TRBV27 and TRBJ2-7; 11 bases map to TRBD1. There are 15 residues in the CDR3. Losses at the gene ends were 3 bases for V and 3 bases for J; bases not matched to a gene: 4. Per germline, CDR1 MNHEY and CDR2 SMNVEV (reference sequence). The CDR3 DNA reads as TGTGCCAGCAGTTTTATGGGACAGGGGGACTACGAGCAGTACTTC. Translated, it gives CASSFMGQGDYEQYF.

The V call is TRBV27, the J call TRBJ1-4; D uncertain. Trimming took off 8 bases at V and 3 bases at J, with 7 bases between the two ends. CDR3 size: 12 residues. CDR1 is MNHEY and CDR2 is SMNVEV in the germline V gene (reference sequence). CDR3 region: CASRTSNEKLFF. The DNA of the CDR3 is TGTGCCAGCCGGACGTCTAATGAAAAACTGTTTTTT.

This clone is deemed medium-sized. This chain links TRBV2 with TRBJ2-7, with unresolved D. The CDR3 has 13 residues. Germline V lookup: CDR1 SNHLY, CDR2 FYNNEI. With 1 base removed from V and 2 bases from J, the gap between germline ends came to 6 bases. The CDR3 DNA follows: TGTGCCAGCAGTGAAGGCTTAGCCTACGAGCAGTACTTC. This gives the protein CASSEGLAYEQYF.

For the CDR3, the DNA is TGTGCCAGCAGTTACTCAGAAGGGCTCCTATCACCCCTCCACTTT. Amino acids: CASSYSEGLLSPLHF. The chain joins TRBV6-5 to TRBJ1-6; no clear D. V was trimmed by 0 bases and J by 10 bases, leaving 13 bases between them. The CDR3 covers 15 residues. Germline V gene sequence: CDR1 MNHEY, CDR2 SVGAGI.

Comment on this clone: A single base separates this from a much larger clone, so it may be a read error. The gene calls are TRBV7-2 and TRBJ1-1; D unclear. Germline V CDR1 and CDR2: SGHTA, FQGNSA. The CDR3 spans 14 residues. CDR3 region: CVSSLGWGNTEAFF. Written as DNA, the CDR3 is TGTGTCAGCAGCTTAGGGTGGGGGAACACTGAAGCTTTCTTT.

This clone was counted between two and nine times. The V call is TRBV9, the J call TRBJ1-1, with TRBD1 matching 7 bases. The V gene end was trimmed by 4 bases and the J gene end by 4 bases; junction bases not matched to a gene: 4. Looked up from germline, CDR1 is SGDLS and CDR2 is YYNGEE. This CDR3 contains 13 residues. DNA for the CDR3: TGTGCCAGCAGCACAGGGGTGGGCACTGAAGCTTTCTTT. Translation: CASSTGVGTEAFF.

The chain has TRBV6-5 and TRBJ1-1; TRBD1 is a possible D gene (5 bases). V lost 8 bases to trimming and J lost 1 base, with 11 bases between them. Germline CDR1 reads MNHEY; CDR2 reads SVGAGI. The CDR3 covers 13 residues. The CDR3: CASGTQGNTEAFF. The CDR3, as DNA: TGTGCCAGCGGAACTCAGGGGAACACTGAAGCTTTCTTT.

The J gene is TRBJ2-7, the V gene TRBV10-2, with D maybe TRBD2 (5 bases). The better agreement between TRBJ2-5 and the DNA end casts doubt on the J call. This CDR3 has 15 amino acids. From germline, CDR1 is WSHSY and CDR2 SAAADI. The CDR3 protein is CASSEVPRGQETQYF. In nucleotides, the CDR3 is TGCGCCAGCAGTGAGGTGCCCCGGGGTCAGGAGACCCAGTACTTC.

The V gene is TRBV19, the J gene TRBJ1-2; D possibly corresponds to TRBD1 (6 bases). V was clipped by 6 bases and J by 2 bases, with 13 bases between them. CDR3 size: 14 residues. In germline, CDR1 is LNHDA, CDR2 SQIVND (reference sequence). CDR3 sequence: CASSTPGHNYGYTF. The CDR3 DNA reads TGTGCCAGTAGCACCCCGGGACACAACTATGGCTACACCTTC.

This sequence joins TRBV23-1 and TRBJ1-6, with 7 bases matching TRBD1. TRBV23-1 is an ORF for which the function is uncertain. After removal of 3 bases from V and 6 bases from J, the junction contained 11 bases not matched to a gene. CDR3 size: 17 residues. CDR3 sequence reads: CASSHPQGGPGNSPLHF. DNA for the CDR3: TGCGCCAGCAGTCACCCCCAGGGGGGTCCGGGTAATTCACCCCTCCACTTT.

The rearrangement joins TRBV7-8 to TRBJ2-7; a weak D match, TRBD2 (6 bases). The CDR3 consists of 12 residues. From germline, CDR1 is SGHVS and CDR2 FQNEAQ. Trimming left V 5 bases short and J 6 bases short, with 11 bases between. CDR3 residues: CASSASTSEQYF. In DNA, the CDR3 is TGTGCCAGCAGCGCGTCGACTAGCGAGCAGTACTTC.

The V and J genes are TRBV28 and TRBJ1-2; D not certain. V was clipped by 2 bases and J by 8 bases, with 12 bases between them. CDR3 length equals 13 residues. Germline lookup yields CDR1 MDHEN and CDR2 SYDVKM. CDR3 residues: CASSLRSDGGYTF. CDR3 coding DNA: TGTGCCAGCAGTTTAAGGTCCGACGGGGGCTACACCTTC.

The V and J genes are TRBV9 and TRBJ2-1; 7 bases match TRBD1. The germline V gene encodes CDR1 SGDLS and CDR2 YYNGEE. The CDR3 extends over 13 amino acids. The V gene end was trimmed by 4 bases and the J gene end by 3 bases; junction bases not matched to a gene: 1. The CDR3 loop is CASSRTGYNEQFF. As DNA, the CDR3 is TGTGCCAGCAGCAGGACAGGCTACAATGAGCAGTTCTTC.

The J gene is TRBJ2-1, the V gene TRBV27, with D perhaps being TRBD1 or TRBD2 (5 bases each). This CDR3 has 11 residues. From germline, CDR1 is MNHEY and CDR2 SMNVEV (reference sequence). With 7 bases removed from V and 9 bases from J, the gap between germline ends came to 10 bases. The CDR3 region is CASIQRGEQFF. CDR3 nucleotide sequence: TGTGCCAGCATTCAGAGGGGTGAGCAGTTCTTC.

The V call is TRBV9, the J call TRBJ2-3; D gene uncertain. Per germline, CDR1 SGDLS and CDR2 YYNGEE. The V end lost 3 bases, the J end lost 6 bases, and 8 bases lay between the germline ends. The CDR3 is 12 residues long. CDR3 sequence: CASSEATDTQYF. DNA for the CDR3: TGTGCCAGCAGCGAGGCGACGGATACGCAGTATTTT.

In DNA, the CDR3 is TGCGCCAGCAGCCACTCCCAGGGGTTTAATGAAAAACTGTTTTTT. Its protein is CASSHSQGFNEKLFF. The rearrangement uses TRBV5-1 and TRBJ1-4; a weak D match, TRBD1 (6 bases). Trimming pared 4 bases from V and 4 bases from J, leaving 14 bases between. There are 15 residues in the CDR3. Germline V CDR1 and CDR2: SGHRS, YFSETQ. The full variable domain, with the rest looked up from reference TRBV5-1 and TRBJ1-4, is KAGVTQTPRYLIKTRGQQVTLSCSPISGHRSVSWYQQTPGQGLQFLFEYFSETQRNKGNFPGRFSGRQFSNSRSEMNVSTLELGDSALYLCASSHSQGFNEKLFFGSGTQLSVL.

Comment on this clone: A read error may account for a junction end that differs from germline. The V gene is TRBV20-1, the J gene TRBJ2-3, with 10 bases that match TRBD2. The length of the CDR3 is 11 residues. Germline V gene sequence: CDR1 DFQATT, CDR2 SNEGSKA (reference sequence). The CDR3 DNA follows: TGCAGTGCTTTTATGCTAGCGGGGGCCCTATTT. Its translation: CSAFMLAGALF.

The rearrangement joins TRBV7-8 to TRBJ1-5; D is uncertain. The ends were cut back, 2 bases at V and 3 bases at J, with 11 bases in the middle. The CDR3 has 15 residues. Germline V gene lookup returns CDR1 SGHVS and CDR2 FQNEAQ. The CDR3 sequence is CASSLRDTYNQPQHF. The CDR3 DNA follows: TGTGCCAGCAGCTTACGCGACACATACAATCAGCCCCAGCATTTT.